Listed below are T cell receptor beta chains from one sample, sequenced in a study of shared clonotypes between healthy human individuals. Libraries were prepared by immunoSEQ multiplex PCR; TCRdb keeps only in-frame clonotypes and omits some of them. The data contain some 500,000 clones, around three quarters of them singletons. Sequencing used PBMCs. These receptors were obtained from a woman in her 40s in good health. Some clones in this sample may be carry-over from other donors' samples. Both conserved end residues are part of each CDR3. The order of the fields is V gene, D gene, clone size, J gene, CDR3 protein, CDR3 DNA. D genes are given only for firm matches. Only some rows state a clone size, as once, few, many or a class for expanded clones.

TRBV19	.	.	TRBJ1-4	CASSIRARQGNEKLFF	TGTGCCAGTAGTATAAGAGCGCGTCAGGGGAATGAAAAACTGTTTTTT
TRBV5-1	.	.	TRBJ1-2	CASNTGAREDYTF	TGCGCCAGCAACACCGGGGCCAGGGAAGACTACACCTTC
TRBV18	.	.	TRBJ1-5	CASSPRTREPQHF	TGTGCCAGCTCACCCCGGACCCGGGAGCCCCAGCATTTT
TRBV7-3	.	once	TRBJ2-5	CASSLTLAETQYF	TGTGCCAGCAGCTTAACATTAGCAGAGACCCAGTACTTC
TRBV5-6	.	.	TRBJ1-1	CASSLHRQYTEAFF	TGTGCCAGCAGCTTGCACCGACAGTACACTGAAGCTTTCTTT
TRBV15	.	.	TRBJ2-1	CATSRGFGDGNEQFF	TGTGCCACCAGCAGGGGCTTTGGGGACGGGAATGAGCAGTTCTTC
TRBV28	.	few	TRBJ1-5	CASSSGGSSQPQHF	TGTGCCAGCAGCTCCGGGGGGTCAAGTCAGCCCCAGCATTTT
TRBV4-3	TRBD2	many	TRBJ2-1	CASSQDVTSGVYNEQFF	TGCGCCAGCAGCCAAGATGTCACTAGCGGGGTTTACAATGAGCAGTTCTTC
TRBV7-9	.	.	TRBJ2-1	CASSLDYNEQFF	TGTGCCAGCAGCTTAGACTACAATGAGCAGTTCTTC
TRBV7-7	.	.	TRBJ2-1	CASSPYNGGMNEQFF	TGTGCTAGCAGTCCCTACAACGGAGGGATGAATGAGCAGTTCTTC
TRBV27	TRBD1	.	TRBJ2-2	CASSLSYPQGAYTGELFF	TGTGCCAGCAGTTTATCTTACCCCCAGGGGGCATACACCGGGGAGCTGTTTTTT
TRBV4-1	TRBD2	.	TRBJ2-7	CASSQVTKRGLYEQYF	TGCGCCAGCAGCCAAGTGACCAAGCGGGGACTCTACGAGCAGTACTTC
TRBV19	.	.	TRBJ2-1	CASSIWNGRGDEQFF	TGTGCCAGTAGTATCTGGAACGGGAGAGGCGATGAGCAGTTCTTC
TRBV9	.	.	TRBJ2-7	CASSVDGHISSPNEQYF	TGTGCCAGCAGCGTAGACGGCCATATATCTTCCCCGAACGAGCAGTACTTC
TRBV11-1	TRBD1	.	TRBJ1-1	CASSLGIPGQGARNTEAFF	TGTGCCAGCAGCTTAGGCATCCCGGGACAGGGGGCGCGGAACACTGAAGCTTTCTTT
TRBV2	.	once	TRBJ2-3	CASSGRGGVTDTQYF	TGTGCCAGCAGTGGGAGGGGGGGAGTCACAGATACGCAGTATTTT
TRBV4-2	TRBD2	few	TRBJ2-7	CASSQDYSRGDEQYF	TGTGCCAGCAGCCAAGATTACAGCCGGGGGGACGAGCAGTACTTC
TRBV18	.	.	TRBJ2-2	CASSPQAEGGELFF	TGTGCCAGCTCACCCCAGGCAGAGGGCGGGGAGCTGTTTTTT
TRBV28	TRBD2	.	TRBJ2-7	CASRPGLAGEEQYF	TGTGCCAGCAGGCCGGGACTAGCGGGAGAGGAGCAGTACTTC
TRBV5-1	.	.	TRBJ2-1	CASSQGGYSYNEQFF	TGCGCCAGCAGCCAAGGAGGTTACTCCTACAATGAGCAGTTCTTC
TRBV4-3	.	few	TRBJ1-2	CASSQDLRQLEWYGYTF	TGCGCCAGCAGCCAAGATCTTCGACAGTTGGAATGGTATGGCTACACCTTC
TRBV6-1	TRBD1	.	TRBJ2-7	CASSEMGQGYEQYF	TGTGCCAGCAGTGAAATGGGACAGGGTTACGAGCAGTACTTC
TRBV18	.	.	TRBJ2-1	CASSPQTRLRYNEQFF	TGTGCCAGCTCACCGCAGACTAGGCTCCGTTACAATGAGCAGTTCTTC
TRBV27	TRBD2	.	TRBJ2-1	CASSYSGRSYNEQFF	TGTGCCAGCAGCTATAGCGGGAGGTCCTACAATGAGCAGTTCTTC
TRBV9	TRBD1	.	TRBJ2-2	CASSLRQGSGELFF	TGTGCCAGCAGCCTAAGACAGGGGTCCGGGGAGCTGTTTTTT
TRBV4-3	.	few	TRBJ2-1	CASSQALENEQFF	TGCGCCAGCAGCCAAGCCCTAGAGAATGAGCAGTTCTTC
TRBV30	TRBD1	.	TRBJ2-7	CAWSWGQALTEQYF	TGTGCCTGGAGTTGGGGACAGGCCCTTACCGAGCAGTACTTC
TRBV6-1	.	.	TRBJ1-1	CASTVTGNTEAFF	TGTGCCAGCACCGTAACAGGGAACACTGAAGCTTTCTTT
TRBV5-4	.	once	TRBJ1-1	CASSWDRTEAFF	TGTGCCAGCAGCTGGGACCGCACTGAAGCTTTCTTT
TRBV28	.	.	TRBJ2-1	CASTLFNEQFF	TGTGCCAGCACCCTATTCAATGAGCAGTTCTTC
TRBV4-1	.	.	TRBJ1-2	CASSQLSGERVYGYTF	TGCGCCAGCAGCCAACTCTCTGGGGAGCGGGTCTATGGCTACACCTTC
TRBV27	.	.	TRBJ2-7	CASSLQGPHSYEQYF	TGTGCCAGCAGTTTACAGGGTCCCCATTCCTACGAGCAGTACTTC
TRBV27	TRBD2	.	TRBJ2-3	CASSTRLAGPSGTDTQYF	TGTGCCAGCAGTACCCGACTAGCGGGCCCCTCTGGGACAGATACGCAGTATTTT